These 21 T cell receptor beta chains were all obtained from the same sample, sequenced in a study of T cells in tumors after PD-1 blockade. Sequencing was performed with immunoSEQ multiplex PCR; in TCRdb, only in-frame clones are kept and a portion is missing. The data show 54,000 or so clones, roughly 77% seen once. Source: PBMCs, taken before anti-PD-1 treatment. The receptors were sampled from a human donor with basal cell carcinoma.

This sequence joins TRBV27 and TRBJ2-1, with 11 bases aligning to TRBD2. The V gene end was trimmed by 1 base and the J gene end by 2 bases; junction bases not matched to a gene: 4. The CDR3 is 17 residues long. CDR1 is MNHEY, CDR2 SMNVEV, per germline (reference sequence). CDR3 loop: CASSLWTSGLAYNEQFF. The CDR3 DNA reads as TGTGCCAGCAGTTTATGGACTAGCGGGCTTGCCTACAATGAGCAGTTCTTC.

The table lists this clone with a few counts. The J gene is TRBJ1-5, the V gene TRBV19, with a tentative D call TRBD1 (6 bases). Trimming stripped 2 bases from V and 4 bases from J, with 15 bases between. The CDR3 spans 16 residues. The germline V gene has CDR1 LNHDA and CDR2 SQIVND (reference sequence). The CDR3 protein is CASSISRTEGNQPQHF. CDR3 sequence (DNA): TGTGCCAGTAGTATATCGCGGACAGAGGGAAATCAGCCCCAGCATTTT.

The chain links TRBV18 to TRBJ1-1; D is possibly TRBD1 (5 bases). Trimming stripped 8 bases from V and 0 bases from J, with 10 bases between. CDR3 length: 13 amino acids. CDR1 is KGHSH and CDR2 is LQKENI in the germline V gene. CDR3 sequence (DNA): TGTGCCAGCCAGGGACTTATGAACACTGAAGCTTTCTTT. Amino acids: CASQGLMNTEAFF.

The chain carries TRBV19 and TRBJ2-3; perhaps TRBD2 as D (6 bases). The CDR3 is 15 residues long. The germline V and J ends were trimmed by 5 bases and 0 bases, with 12 bases remaining between them. Germline CDR1 reads LNHDA; CDR2 reads SQIVND (reference sequence). CDR3 nucleotide sequence: TGTGCCAGTAGTTTCGCTAGCGCTAGCACAGATACGCAGTATTTT. Residues: CASSFASASTDTQYF.

This clone was counted between two and nine times. V and J are TRBV2 and TRBJ1-6; D ambiguous. Between the trimmed V and J ends, which lost 4 bases and 11 bases, there was a span of 15 bases. This CDR3 region has 14 residues. The germline gives CDR1 SNHLY, CDR2 FYNNEI. CDR3 DNA: TGTGCCAGCAGTGGAAGGCAGTTTGAGGCACCCCTCCACTTT. As protein: CASSGRQFEAPLHF. The full variable domain, rest sourced from reference TRBV2 and TRBJ1-6, is EPEVTQTPSHQVTQMGQEVILRCVPISNHLYFYWYRQILGQKVEFLVSFYNNEISEKSEIFDDQFSVERPDGSNFTLKIRSTKLEDSAMYFCASSGRQFEAPLHFGNGTRLTVT.

The chain combines TRBV30 with TRBJ2-1; 10 bases align to TRBD1. In germline, CDR1 is GTSNPN, CDR2 SVGIG (reference sequence). J gave up 6 bases and V 0 bases, and 11 bases lay outside the gene matches. The CDR3 has 17 amino acids. The CDR3 region is CAWSVLPGTGVGNEQFF. CDR3 DNA: TGTGCCTGGAGTGTACTTCCGGGGACAGGGGTGGGCAATGAGCAGTTCTTC.

This chain uses TRBV7-8 with TRBJ1-2; D uncertain. Trimming shortened V by 5 bases and J by 8 bases, and 12 bases separated the two germline ends. Germline V gene sequence: CDR1 SGHVS, CDR2 FQNEAQ. The CDR3 length is 12 residues. The CDR3 bases are TGTGCCAGCAGCCCCCAGCGGTTCGGCTACACCTTC. It encodes CASSPQRFGYTF.

J is TRBJ1-4 and V is TRBV25-1; TRBD1 matches 7 bases. Germline V CDR1 and CDR2: MGHDK, SYGVNS. With V trimmed by 2 bases and J by 8 bases, 11 bases remained unmatched. This CDR3 contains 16 residues. The CDR3 spells CASSEMSGTAEEKLFF. In DNA, the CDR3 is TGTGCCAGCAGTGAAATGTCTGGGACAGCAGAGGAAAAACTGTTTTTT.

The chain is built from TRBV19 and TRBJ1-1; the match to TRBD1 covers 8 bases. The length of the CDR3 is 16 residues. Germline values: CDR1 LNHDA, CDR2 SQIVND (reference sequence). The V gene end was trimmed by 2 bases and the J gene end by 5 bases; junction bases not matched to a gene: 10. CDR3 sequence: CASSISQGASNTEAFF. CDR3 nucleotides: TGTGCCAGTAGTATATCTCAGGGGGCGAGTAATACTGAAGCTTTCTTT.

The gene calls are TRBV6-6 and TRBJ1-6, with unresolved D. Germline CDR1 and CDR2: MNHNY and SVGAGI (reference sequence). Between the trimmed V and J ends, which lost 6 bases and 7 bases, there was a span of 7 bases. CDR3 length: 12 residues. The chain's CDR3 is CASSPGNSPLHF. In DNA, the CDR3 is TGTGCCAGCAGCCCGGGGAATTCACCCCTCCACTTT.

The chain uses TRBV30 and TRBJ2-6; no clear D gene. Germline CDR1 is GTSNPN and CDR2 is SVGIG (reference sequence). The V and J ends lost 6 bases and 0 bases respectively, with 3 bases between them. The CDR3 totals 12 residues. As DNA, the CDR3 is TGTGCCTGTTCCTCTGGGGCCAACGTCCTGACTTTC. It is translated as CACSSGANVLTF.

J is TRBJ1-3 and V is TRBV9; tentative D call: TRBD1 (6 bases). The CDR3 runs 16 residues. V lost 3 bases and J 0 bases, leaving 13 bases between the germline ends. Germline CDR1 reads SGDLS; CDR2 reads YYNGEE. The CDR3 sequence is CASSDNRANSGNTIYF. The CDR3 DNA reads as TGTGCCAGCAGCGACAACAGGGCCAACTCTGGAAACACCATATATTTT.

This clone was observed once. The CDR3 sequence is CASSSGFRDEQYF. The DNA for the CDR3 is TGTGCCAGCAGCTCAGGGTTTAGGGACGAGCAGTACTTC. The chain combines TRBV7-8 with TRBJ2-7, with D perhaps matching TRBD1 (5 bases). Per the germline V gene, CDR1 is SGHVS and CDR2 is FQNEAQ. The V gene lost 4 bases and the J gene lost 5 bases, with 12 bases spanning the gap. CDR3 size: 13 residues.

V gene TRBV18 combines with J gene TRBJ2-7, with TRBD1 matching 7 bases. Germline V gives CDR1 KGHSH, CDR2 LQKENI. The CDR3 length is 15 residues. Losses at the gene ends were 4 bases for V and 3 bases for J; bases not matched to a gene: 9. CDR3 nucleotides: TGTGCCAGCTCACTGCGACAGGGTCTTCTCTACGAGCAGTACTTC. It codes for CASSLRQGLLYEQYF.

In this sample, this clone turned up once. The chain has TRBV30 and TRBJ1-2; a possible D gene is TRBD1 (5 bases). Germline V gene sequence: CDR1 GTSNPN, CDR2 SVGIG (reference sequence). The CDR3 is 14 residues long. Trimming removed 2 bases from V and 1 base from J, with 11 bases in between. The CDR3 reads CAWSPSTVNYGYTF. DNA for the CDR3: TGTGCCTGGAGTCCTTCGACAGTTAACTATGGCTACACCTTC. Full variable domain (outside the CDR3, taken from reference TRBV30 and TRBJ1-2): SQTIHQWPATLVQPVGSPLSLECTVEGTSNPNLYWYRQAAGRGLQLLFYSVGIGQISSEVPQNLSASRPQDRQFILSSKKLLLSDSGFYLCAWSPSTVNYGYTFGSGTRLTVV.

This chain connects TRBV7-6 to TRBJ2-7; TRBD2 agrees at 7 bases. Germline V CDR1 and CDR2: SGHVS, FNYEAQ. After removal of 5 bases from V and 6 bases from J, the junction contained 4 bases not matched to a gene. This CDR3 region has 12 residues. Written as DNA, the CDR3 is TGTGCCAGCAGCCCTGGACTAGGCGAGCAGTACTTC. This encodes CASSPGLGEQYF.

This clone was observed once. This chain connects TRBV7-9 to TRBJ1-3; tentative D call: TRBD1 (6 bases). From germline, CDR1 is SEHNR and CDR2 FQNEAQ (reference sequence). Trimming took off 5 bases at V and 2 bases at J, with 16 bases between the two ends. The CDR3 extends over 16 amino acids. The CDR3 loop reads CASSIKTGPTGNTIYF. CDR3 nucleotide sequence: TGTGCCAGCAGCATAAAAACAGGGCCAACTGGAAACACCATATATTTT.

The V call is TRBV19, the J call TRBJ2-7, with 9 bases matching TRBD1. After removal of 6 bases from V and 0 bases from J, the junction contained 3 bases not matched to a gene. CDR1 LNHDA and CDR2 SQIVND come from the germline V gene (reference sequence). The CDR3 extends over 14 amino acids. The CDR3, as DNA: TGTGCCAGTAGGTGGACAGGGGACTCCTACGAGCAGTACTTC. The encoded protein is CASRWTGDSYEQYF.

This chain connects TRBV10-1 to TRBJ2-5, with D possibly TRBD1 on 6 matching bases. Germline V gene lookup returns CDR1 WNHNN and CDR2 SYGVQD (reference sequence). With 4 bases removed from V and 0 bases from J, the gap between germline ends came to 18 bases. CDR3 length: 17 residues. In DNA form, the CDR3 reads TGCGCCAGCAGTGGACTACAGGGACCTCAGGACCAAGAGACCCAGTACTTC. Its protein is CASSGLQGPQDQETQYF.

In its sample, this clone was seen a few times. The chain carries TRBV4-1 and TRBJ1-2; no firm D call. This CDR3 has 16 amino acids. The V end was cut by 5 bases, the J end by 4 bases, with 20 bases between. CDR1 MGHRA and CDR2 YSYEKL come from the germline V gene. CDR3 residues: CASSTTESRLAYGYTF. The CDR3 region has the DNA TGCGCCAGCAGCACTACGGAGTCAAGGCTCGCCTATGGCTACACCTTC.

The CDR3 nucleotides are TGTGCCAGCAGTTTTGGCAGTAGGAACACTGAAGCTTTCTTT. Translating gives CASSFGSRNTEAFF. The chain carries TRBV28 and TRBJ1-1; D not resolved. The length of the CDR3 is 14 residues. CDR1 is MDHEN and CDR2 is SYDVKM in the germline V gene. Trimming removed 3 bases at V and 1 base at J, with 9 bases between.